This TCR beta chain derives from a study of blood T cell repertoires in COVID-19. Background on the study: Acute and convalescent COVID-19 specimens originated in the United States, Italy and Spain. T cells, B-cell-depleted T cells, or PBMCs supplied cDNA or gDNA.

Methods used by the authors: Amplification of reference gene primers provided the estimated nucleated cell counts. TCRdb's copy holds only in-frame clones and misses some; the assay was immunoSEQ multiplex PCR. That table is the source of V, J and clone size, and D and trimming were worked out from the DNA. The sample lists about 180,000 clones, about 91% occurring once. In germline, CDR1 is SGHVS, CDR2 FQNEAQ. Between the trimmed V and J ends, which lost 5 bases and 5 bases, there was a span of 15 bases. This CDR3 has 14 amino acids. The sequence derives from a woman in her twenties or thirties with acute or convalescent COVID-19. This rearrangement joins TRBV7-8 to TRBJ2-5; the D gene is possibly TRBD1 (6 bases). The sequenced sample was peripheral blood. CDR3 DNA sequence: TGTGCCAGCAGCCGAGGGGGACACGGGGAGACCCAGTACTTC. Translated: CASSRGGHGETQYF.